The next 10 T cell receptor beta chains were all read from a single sample in a study of blood T cell repertoires in COVID-19. TCRdb keeps only in-frame clones here, not all; method: immunoSEQ multiplex PCR. This sample has 120,000 to 150,000 clones, with more than 70% found just once. Input material: peripheral blood. Receptor source: a man aged 60 to 75 with active or convalescent COVID-19.

The rearrangement links TRBV27 to TRBJ1-1; 7 positions agree with TRBD1. Per germline, CDR1 MNHEY and CDR2 SMNVEV (reference sequence). The V and J ends lost 4 bases and 3 bases, in that order; junction bases with no gene match: 5. This CDR3 region has 14 residues. The chain's CDR3 is CASSSHGQDTEAFF. CDR3 DNA: TGTGCCAGCAGTTCCCACGGACAGGACACTGAAGCTTTCTTT.

V and J are TRBV7-2 and TRBJ2-1, with no clear D. The CDR3 extends over 15 amino acids. Trimming cost V 0 bases and J 7 bases, with 13 bases left between them. Germline V CDR1 and CDR2: SGHTA, FQGNSA. DNA of the CDR3: TGTGCCAGCAGCTTAGCGCTTAGTGTCGAAAATGAGCAGTTCTTC. It yields the protein CASSLALSVENEQFF.

The V call is TRBV4-2, the J call TRBJ2-1; 8 bases fit TRBD2. Germline CDR1 reads LGHNA; CDR2 reads YNFKEQ. This CDR3 is 16 amino acids long. Losses at the gene ends were 1 base for V and 4 bases for J; bases not matched to a gene: 6. The CDR3 spells CASSQATSALYNEQFF. In DNA form, the CDR3 reads TGTGCCAGCAGCCAAGCGACTAGCGCCCTATACAATGAGCAGTTCTTC.

For the CDR3, the DNA is TGTGCCAGCAGATATACTTCCTCTGGAAACACCATATATTTT. Encoded protein: CASRYTSSGNTIYF. The J gene is TRBJ1-3, the V gene TRBV21-1. TRBV21-1 is listed as a pseudogene. This CDR3 has 14 amino acids.

The V and J genes are TRBV20-1 and TRBJ1-2, with D maybe TRBD1 (6 bases). The germline gives CDR1 DFQATT, CDR2 SNEGSKA (reference sequence). V dropped 7 bases and J dropped 7 bases, with 10 bases sitting between them. This CDR3 region has 10 residues. The CDR3: CSVSDSGYTF. CDR3 bases: TGCAGTGTCTCGGACAGTGGCTACACCTTC.

This chain connects TRBV7-2 to TRBJ2-5; no reliable D call. The CDR3 totals 13 residues. V was cut by 5 bases and J by 2 bases, with 9 bases left in between. CDR1 is SGHTA, CDR2 FQGNSA, per germline. The CDR3 loop is CASSPRIQETQYF. CDR3 DNA sequence: TGTGCCAGCAGCCCCAGAATACAAGAGACCCAGTACTTC.

The chain couples TRBV28 to TRBJ1-4, with D tentatively TRBD1 (6 bases). CDR1 and CDR2 from the germline V gene are MDHEN and SYDVKM. V lost 7 bases and J lost 0, with 18 bases in between. CDR3 length equals 17 residues. Here the CDR3 reads CASKSPGAPTTNEKLFF. The DNA of the CDR3 is TGTGCCAGCAAATCCCCAGGGGCCCCAACAACTAATGAAAAACTGTTTTTT.

The V and J genes are TRBV13 and TRBJ2-7; weak D call: TRBD1 (6 bases). The V end was cut by 6 bases, the J end by 9 bases, with 21 bases between. In germline, CDR1 is PRHDT, CDR2 FYEKMQ (reference sequence). CDR3 length: 14 amino acids. CDR3 amino acids: CASSYQWDTRGQYF. In DNA, the CDR3 is TGTGCCAGCAGTTATCAATGGGACACCCGAGGGCAGTACTTC. Filled out from reference TRBV13 and TRBJ2-7, the complete variable domain reads AAGVIQSPRHLIKEKRETATLKCYPIPRHDTVYWYQQGPGQDPQFLISFYEKMQSDKGSIPDRFSAQQFSDYHSELNMSSLELGDSALYFCASSYQWDTRGQYFGPGTRLTVT.

The rearrangement links TRBV24-1 to TRBJ2-5; D might be TRBD2 (7 bases). Germline CDR1 reads KGHDR; CDR2 reads SFDVKD. V lost 10 bases, J lost 4 bases, and 18 bases lay in between. The CDR3 covers 14 residues. The CDR3 bases are TGTGCCACTCAGGCGGGGGCGGTAGGAGAGACCCAGTACTTC. Translated, it gives CATQAGAVGETQYF.

In this sample, this clone turned up once. The CDR3 is CASSSAGLYSDTQYF. The CDR3 DNA is TGCGCCAGCAGCTCGGCGGGACTATATTCAGATACGCAGTATTTT. V gene TRBV5-1 combines with J gene TRBJ2-3, with TRBD2 matching over 7 bases. Germline V CDR1 and CDR2: SGHRS, YFSETQ. This CDR3 comprises 15 residues. The trim removed 3 bases at V and 4 bases at J, leaving 8 bases unmatched.